This TCR beta chain was captured by sequencing in a study of tumor-infiltrating lymphocytes in primary liver carcinoma. Across the whole study: The number of productive TCRbeta reads per sample ranged from roughly 3.65 to 8 million and was similar across tissue types.

A primer in the constant region served to generate TCR beta cDNA from roughly 450 ng of total RNA. What produced the TCR beta libraries was three nested multiplex PCR rounds using slightly modified ARM-PCR. Primers for the first two PCR rounds were TRBV1-TRBV30 forward primers and a C-beta reverse primer (about 9 cycles per round). TCRdb re-derived calls from the multiplex PCR reads in MiXCR, one entry per CDR3 protein. The repertoire holds 70,000 to 75,000 distinct CDR3 sequences, with roughly three quarters as singletons. Concerning this clonotype: An end of the junction differs from the germline gene, which may be a read error.

Co-extraction of RNA and DNA was performed on about 20-32 mg of unsorted bulk tissue. The CDR3 runs to 16 residues. The germline V gene has CDR1 MDHEN and CDR2 SYDVKM. Sample: liver tumor tissue from sampling region 4. Documented subset: tumor region T4, right-lateral pole. The gene calls are TRBV28 and TRBJ2-1; the D gene is possibly TRBD1 (5 bases). The sequence derives from a middle-aged man with primary liver carcinoma and hepatitis B virus infection. Here the CDR3 DNA reads TGTTCCAGTAGTACTCAGGACGGACACTCCTACAATGAGCAGTTCTTC. This encodes CSSSTQDGHSYNEQFF.